Listed below are T cell receptor beta chains from one sample, sequenced in a study of blood T cell repertoires in COVID-19. This table comes from immunoSEQ multiplex PCR, and its TCRdb copy is limited to in-frame clones, with some not included. Of 95,000 to 150,000 clones in the sample, 65% to 85% are singletons; the top ten hold 4% to 5.5%. The specimen was peripheral blood. The receptors were sampled from a woman aged 70-85 years with acute or convalescent COVID-19. Both conserved end residues are trimmed from each CDR3.

>TRBJ1-6|TRBV5-5
ASSLSGGGNSPLH
>TRBJ1-2|TRBV4-3
ASSQDRYGRNTNYGYT
>TRBJ1-2|TRBV12-3/TRBV12-4
ASSLRGRGYT
>TRBJ2-1|TRBV11-1
ASSLDRVSEQF
>TRBJ2-1|TRBV6-2/TRBV6-3
ASSYPTSGGGLAQF
>TRBJ1-2|TRBV2
ASTGQGTYGYT
>TRBJ2-3|TRBV11-3
ASSLADLLAGGGTDTQY
>TRBJ1-3|TRBV9
ASSVGQLALNTIY
>TRBJ2-7|TRBV12-5
ASGLLYEQY
>TRBJ2-5|TRBV5-3
ARSLRHLPSVMETQY
>TRBJ2-3|TRBV5-4
ASRPDSTTDTQY
>TRBJ2-5|TRBV6-5
ASRLGQTQY
>TRBJ2-3|TRBV11-2
ASSPSVTYTDTQY
>TRBJ1-5|TRBV7-6
ASSLDTNQPQH
>TRBJ1-6|TRBV6-5
ASSFRGENSPLH
>TRBJ1-5|TRBV15
ATSRDPGRNYQPQH
>TRBJ1-1|TRBV10-2
ASLKNTGGNTEAF
>TRBJ1-1|TRBV14
ASSQDRVRGTEAF
>TRBJ2-5|TRBV7-9
ASSLFRETQY
>TRBJ1-3|TRBV27
ASSMTVGGNTIY
>TRBJ2-3|TRBV30
AWTTWRSRTDTQY
>TRBJ1-1|TRBV11-2
ASSLDGQGTSAF
>TRBJ2-6|TRBV5-6
ASRLRIDGANVLT
>TRBJ1-2|TRBV7-8
ASSYGQGARGYT
>TRBJ2-2|TRBV7-3
ASSLESGRKSPGELF